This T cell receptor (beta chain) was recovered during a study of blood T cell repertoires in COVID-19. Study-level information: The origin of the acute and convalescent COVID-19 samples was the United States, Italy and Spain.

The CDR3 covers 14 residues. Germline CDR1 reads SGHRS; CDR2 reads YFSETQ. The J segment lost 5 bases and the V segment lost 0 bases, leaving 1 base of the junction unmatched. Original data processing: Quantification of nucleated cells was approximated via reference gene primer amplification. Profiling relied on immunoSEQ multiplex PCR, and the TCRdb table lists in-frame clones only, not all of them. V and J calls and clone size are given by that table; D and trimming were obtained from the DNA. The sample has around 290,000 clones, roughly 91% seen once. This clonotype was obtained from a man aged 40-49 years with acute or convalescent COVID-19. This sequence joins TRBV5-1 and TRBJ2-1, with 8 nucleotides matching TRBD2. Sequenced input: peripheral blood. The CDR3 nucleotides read TGCGCCAGCAGCTTGGTAGCGGGAAACAATGAGCAGTTCTTC. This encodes CASSLVAGNNEQFF.